These 26 T cell receptor beta chains came from one sample sequenced in a study of CD8 T cells in Susac syndrome. Random hexamers were used to reverse transcribe an amount of 0.5 to 1 ug RNA. Each CDR3 protein gets one entry after TCRdb re-called the immunoSEQ multiplex PCR reads with MiXCR. The data show fewer than 80,000 distinct CDR3 sequences, roughly 95% seen once. Sequenced: CD8+ T cells from PBMCs. The receptors come from a human donor with Susac syndrome.

This chain links TRBV4-1 with TRBJ2-7; D is unclear. Germline V CDR1 and CDR2: MGHRA, YSYEKL. V dropped 0 bases and J dropped 2 bases, with 8 bases sitting between them. This CDR3 region has 14 residues. The CDR3 reads CASSQEGQTYEQYF. CDR3 DNA: TGCGCCAGCAGCCAAGAGGGTCAGACCTACGAGCAGTACTTC.

The chain combines TRBV27 with TRBJ2-1; the D gene could be TRBD1 or TRBD2 (5 bases each). CDR3 length equals 16 residues. V dropped 5 bases and J dropped 0 bases, with 14 bases sitting between them. Germline values: CDR1 MNHEY, CDR2 SMNVEV (reference sequence). The DNA for the CDR3 is TGTGCCAGCAGTGACAGCCCGGGGAGCTCCTACAATGAGCAGTTCTTC. As protein: CASSDSPGSSYNEQFF.

Here the CDR3 DNA reads TGTGCCAGCAGCCAACCCCGGAGTGAGCAGTTCTTC. Protein: CASSQPRSEQFF. The rearrangement joins TRBV3-1 to TRBJ2-1, with D unresolved. V was trimmed by 2 bases and J by 9 bases, leaving 8 bases between them. The V gene's germline CDR1 is LGHDT and CDR2 YNNKEL (reference sequence). The CDR3 runs 12 residues.

This chain links TRBV2 with TRBJ2-3; no clear D gene. Per the germline V gene, CDR1 is SNHLY and CDR2 is FYNNEI. CDR3 length: 13 residues. Between the trimmed V and J ends, which lost 7 bases and 2 bases, there was a span of 10 bases. The CDR3 nucleotides read TGTGCCAGCATGGGCCCTTACACAGATACGCAGTATTTT. Protein: CASMGPYTDTQYF.

The gene calls are TRBV5-6 and TRBJ2-5, with D hard to call. The length of the CDR3 is 17 residues. Germline assignment: CDR1 SGHDT and CDR2 YYEEEE. V lost 2 bases to trimming and J lost 5 bases, with 22 bases between them. CDR3 sequence reads: CASSLKGPGPLLETQYF. The CDR3 DNA reads as TGTGCCAGCAGCTTAAAGGGTCCCGGGCCGCTATTGGAGACCCAGTACTTC.

V usage is TRBV5-6 and J usage is TRBJ2-1; unclear D gene. Germline V gene data show CDR1 as SGHDT and CDR2 as YYEEEE. The V end was cut by 4 bases, the J end by 4 bases, with 9 bases between. The CDR3 has 13 residues. The CDR3 nucleotides are TGTGCCAGCAGCCGAACGCGGTACAATGAGCAGTTCTTC. Translated: CASSRTRYNEQFF.

This chain links TRBV2 with TRBJ2-7; no reliable D call. Germline assignment: CDR1 SNHLY and CDR2 FYNNEI. This CDR3 has 17 amino acids. V lost 2 bases, J lost 0 bases, and 17 bases lay in between. CDR3 nucleotides: TGTGCCAGCAGTGAATCCCCCGTCAGCCTGAGCTCCTACGAGCAGTACTTC. Encoded protein: CASSESPVSLSSYEQYF.

The chain has TRBV27 and TRBJ1-2; TRBD1 is a possible D gene (6 bases). Germline-derived CDR1 and CDR2 are MNHEY and SMNVEV (reference sequence). CDR3 size: 13 residues. V lost 6 bases and J 4 bases, leaving 12 bases between the germline ends. The CDR3 nucleotides are TGTGCCAGCAGGCCGGGACACTTCTATGGCTACACCTTC. It is translated as CASRPGHFYGYTF.

The rearrangement joins TRBV2 to TRBJ2-1; maybe TRBD2 (6 bases). The CDR3 spans 12 residues. Between the trimmed V and J ends, which lost 6 bases and 8 bases, there was a span of 11 bases. Germline CDR1 reads SNHLY; CDR2 reads FYNNEI. CDR3 nucleotides: TGTGCCAGCAGGGAGGGGCATTATGAGCAGTTCTTC. Translated, it gives CASREGHYEQFF.

This clonotype was detected a few times. The DNA of the CDR3 is TGTGCCAGCAGCCAGACCGGGGAGCTGTTTTTT. It encodes CASSQTGELFF. The chain joins TRBV7-9 to TRBJ2-2; D is ambiguous. The V end lost 5 bases, the J end lost 5 bases, and 3 bases lay between the germline ends. This CDR3 has 11 amino acids. Germline values: CDR1 SEHNR, CDR2 FQNEAQ (reference sequence).

The CDR3 coding sequence is TGCGCCAGCAGCCAAGGGGGAGCGGGGGGGCTCGAGACCCAGTACTTC. This encodes CASSQGGAGGLETQYF. The chain uses TRBV4-1 and TRBJ2-5; 10 bases agree with TRBD2. The junction had 7 bases not matched to a gene; V was cut back by 1 base and J by 5 bases. The CDR3 covers 16 residues. Germline V CDR1 and CDR2: MGHRA, YSYEKL.

This rearrangement joins TRBV4-1 to TRBJ1-5; D is perhaps TRBD1 (5 bases). This CDR3 contains 14 residues. The V and J ends lost 0 bases and 4 bases respectively, with 7 bases between them. Germline-derived CDR1 and CDR2 are MGHRA and YSYEKL. CDR3 in DNA: TGCGCCAGCAGCCAAGATCCAGGGAATCAGCCCCAGCATTTT. The encoded protein is CASSQDPGNQPQHF.

The gene calls are TRBV19 and TRBJ1-2; unclear D gene. CDR3 length: 13 residues. The germline V gene encodes CDR1 LNHDA and CDR2 SQIVND (reference sequence). V lost 10 bases to trimming and J lost 8 bases, with 20 bases between them. The CDR3 DNA follows: TGTGCCACACTTGGACCCAGATTTGACGGCTACACCTTC. As protein: CATLGPRFDGYTF.

V usage is TRBV9 and J usage is TRBJ1-2; the D gene is possibly TRBD1 (5 bases). CDR3 length equals 11 residues. The germline CDR1 and CDR2 sequences are SGDLS and YYNGEE. Between the trimmed V and J ends, which lost 4 bases and 7 bases, there was a span of 8 bases. Here the CDR3 reads CASSSRVGYTF. DNA of the CDR3: TGTGCCAGCAGCAGCAGGGTTGGCTACACCTTC. Full variable domain (missing parts from reference TRBV9 and TRBJ1-2): DSGVTQTPKHLITATGQRVTLRCSPRSGDLSVYWYQQSLDQGLQFLIQYYNGEERAKGNILERFSAQQFPDLHSELNLSSLELGDSALYFCASSSRVGYTFGSGTRLTVV.

Here the CDR3 reads CASSWGSTEAFF. The CDR3 nucleotides are TGTGCCAGCAGTTGGGGTAGCACTGAAGCTTTCTTT. The chain is built from TRBV28 and TRBJ1-1, with D uncertain. The CDR3 sequence is 12 residues long. V dropped 4 bases and J dropped 4 bases, with 7 bases sitting between them. Germline lookup yields CDR1 MDHEN and CDR2 SYDVKM.

V is TRBV20-1 and J is TRBJ2-3; 7 nucleotides agree with TRBD1. J gave up 3 bases and V 0 bases, and 6 bases lay outside the gene matches. CDR3 size: 15 residues. Germline V lookup: CDR1 DFQATT, CDR2 SNEGSKA (reference sequence). CDR3 DNA: TGCAGTGCTAGAGACCCCAAGGGGGCAACAGATACGCAGTATTTT. Translated, it gives CSARDPKGATDTQYF.

The chain has TRBV28 and TRBJ2-6, with D tentatively TRBD2 (5 bases). This CDR3 contains 18 residues. Looked up from germline, CDR1 is MDHEN and CDR2 is SYDVKM. V was cut by 5 bases and J by 0 bases, with 17 bases left in between. CDR3 nucleotide sequence: TGTGCCAGCAGTCCCCGCATCCTGAGGGACTCTGGGGCCAACGTCCTGACTTTC. Translation: CASSPRILRDSGANVLTF.

The gene calls are TRBV24-1 and TRBJ2-5; TRBD1 agrees at 7 bases. Trimming at V came to 6 bases and at J to 4 bases, leaving 7 bases not matched to a gene. Germline CDR1 is KGHDR and CDR2 is SFDVKD. CDR3 length equals 14 residues. The CDR3 bases are TGTGCCACCAGTCGTACAGGGGAAGGAGAGACCCAGTACTTC. The encoded protein is CATSRTGEGETQYF.

The rearrangement uses TRBV29-1 and TRBJ1-2; D possibly corresponds to TRBD1 (5 bases). This CDR3 comprises 13 residues. Germline V gene lookup returns CDR1 SQVTM and CDR2 ANQGSEA. V gave up 4 bases and J gave up 0 bases, with 9 bases separating them. CDR3 amino acids: CSVVQGPNYGYTF. The CDR3 DNA follows: TGCAGCGTTGTCCAGGGACCTAACTATGGCTACACCTTC.

This rearrangement joins TRBV7-9 to TRBJ2-7; 7 bases map to TRBD1. In germline, CDR1 is SEHNR, CDR2 FQNEAQ (reference sequence). The junction had 7 bases not matched to a gene; V was cut back by 4 bases and J by 4 bases. This CDR3 has 14 residues. This chain's CDR3 is CASSSRTGPYEQYF. CDR3 coding DNA: TGTGCCAGCAGCTCTAGGACAGGCCCTTACGAGCAGTACTTC.

This sequence joins TRBV6-2 or TRBV6-3 and TRBJ2-7; tentative D call: TRBD1 (5 bases). CDR1 is MNHEY and CDR2 is SVGEGT in the germline V gene. The CDR3 runs 15 residues. Trimming left V 0 bases short and J 4 bases short, with 13 bases between. CDR3 loop: CASSYSWQGIYEQYF. CDR3 bases: TGTGCCAGCAGTTACTCCTGGCAGGGAATTTACGAGCAGTACTTC.

The chain employs TRBV15 and TRBJ1-3; 8 nucleotides match TRBD1. The CDR3 contains 18 residues. The germline gives CDR1 LNHNV, CDR2 YYDKDF (reference sequence). V trimming: 5 bases; J trimming: 4 bases; junction bases outside the gene matches: 16. CDR3 coding DNA: TGTGCCACCAGCGCCCGCAGGGGGCTAACTTCATTCGGAAACACCATATATTTT. Protein: CATSARRGLTSFGNTIYF.

This sequence joins TRBV6-1 and TRBJ2-5; TRBD2 agrees at 14 bases. The length of the CDR3 is 17 residues. CDR1 and CDR2 from the germline V gene are MNHNS and SASEGT. V gave up 6 bases and J gave up 0 bases; unmatched junction bases: 6. CDR3 DNA: TGTGCCAGCAGCCACGGGACTAGCGGGGGATACCAAGAGACCCAGTACTTC. It specifies CASSHGTSGGYQETQYF.

The chain links TRBV5-1 to TRBJ1-1; D remains ambiguous. Per germline, CDR1 SGHRS and CDR2 YFSETQ. This CDR3 has 16 residues. Trimming took 0 bases from V and 0 from J, leaving 12 bases between them. Here the CDR3 DNA reads TGCGCCAGCAGCTTGGAAGGAGGACTTGTGAACACTGAAGCTTTCTTT. Amino acid sequence: CASSLEGGLVNTEAFF.

This chain links TRBV7-8 with TRBJ2-3; weak D call: TRBD1 (6 bases). The CDR3 is made up of 15 amino acids. The V end lost 4 bases, the J end lost 4 bases, and 15 bases lay between the germline ends. The V gene's germline CDR1 is SGHVS and CDR2 FQNEAQ. CDR3 loop: CASSSRQDIPDTQYF. CDR3 DNA: TGTGCCAGCAGCTCTAGACAGGACATTCCAGATACGCAGTATTTT.

The rearrangement joins TRBV15 to TRBJ2-5, with a possible D match to TRBD2 (6 bases). Germline V gene lookup returns CDR1 LNHNV and CDR2 YYDKDF (reference sequence). V was clipped by 0 bases and J by 5 bases, with 16 bases between them. The CDR3 has 16 residues. CDR3 in DNA: TGTGCCACCAGCAGAGATCGTATAGGGAGGTTGGAGACCCAGTACTTC. This encodes CATSRDRIGRLETQYF. The variable domain in full, completed from reference TRBV15 and TRBJ2-5, reads DAMVIQNPRYQVTQFGKPVTLSCSQTLNHNVMYWYQQKSSQAPKLLFHYYDKDFNNEADTPDNFQSRRPNTSFCFLDIRSPGLGDTAMYLCATSRDRIGRLETQYFGPGTRLLVL.